The entry that follows covers one TCR beta chain sequence. The antigen is undetermined. CDR1 MDHEN and CDR2 SYDVKM come from the germline V gene. The CDR3 has 15 amino acids. This sample was taken from a study of monozygotic twins with inflammatory bowel disease. Study results and limitations: Different subtypes (of T cells) could not be told apart from one another. Those with IBD had lower TCRbeta diversity (inverse Simpson) than their healthy co-twins did.

TCRalpha and TCRbeta cDNA went through two nested PCRs of around 15 and 9 cycles. TCRdb re-called the 5' RACE reads, yielding one record per CDR3 amino acid sequence without DNA. The sample includes around 450,000 distinct CDR3 sequences. The chain joins TRBV28 to TRBJ2-1; TCRdb's assignment of TRBD2 cannot be checked, as there is no DNA. Sequenced sample: blood. This receptor was obtained from a human donor with ulcerative colitis or Crohn's disease, or a healthy co-twin of an affected twin (not recorded which). This chain's CDR3 is CASSSRLAGYNEQFF.